This T cell receptor (beta chain) was found in a study of blood T cell repertoires in COVID-19. V was clipped by 5 bases and J by 0 bases, with 13 bases between them. The CDR3 covers 16 residues. The V gene's germline CDR1 is LNHDA and CDR2 SQIVND (reference sequence). This table comes from immunoSEQ multiplex PCR, and its TCRdb copy is limited to in-frame clones, with some not included. The table has under 400,000 clones, approximately 83% seen once. Enrollees, roughly 18 to 90 years old, lived in about two dozen US areas. Cohort assignment relied on participant-reported clinical history. V and J are TRBV19 and TRBJ1-4, with a weak D call TRBD1 (6 bases). The clonotype comes from a woman aged 40 to 50 with acute COVID-19. The sample taken for sequencing was PBMCs or T cells enriched from blood (not recorded which). The CDR3 DNA is TGTGCCAGTAGTTCCACAGGGACCTCAACTAATGAAAAACTGTTTTTT. It specifies CASSSTGTSTNEKLFF.